The present T cell receptor beta chain was sequenced within a study of T cell repertoires in cytomegalovirus infection. Study background: CMV infection plus the matching HLA type was flagged by public TCR beta signatures. Regarding the study as a whole: HLA-C-restricted CMV clonotypes gave the most frequent clonotype in two of eight donors. Based on cumulative public TCR beta family frequency, carriers of CMV plus the relevant HLA were identified.

TCRdb used MiXCR to reprocess the reads, holding one entry per CDR3 protein. The data contain some 680,000 distinct CDR3 sequences, 35% to 45% of them singletons. CDR1 SEHNR and CDR2 FQNEAQ come from the germline V gene (reference sequence). The CDR3 has 17 residues. V gave up 8 bases and J gave up 0 bases, with 21 bases separating them. This clonotype was observed a handful of times. No antigen is known for it. The specimen sequenced was PBMCs. The chain links TRBV7-9 to TRBJ2-3, with D possibly matching TRBD2 (6 bases). This receptor was taken from a human donor in good health (CMV status not recorded). Some clones in this sample may be carry-over from other donors' samples. The DNA of the CDR3 is TGTGCCAGCGACCCCCCCCGGCGACTAGGAAGCACAGATACGCAGTATTTT. Its translation: CASDPPRRLGSTDTQYF.